A single sample gave rise to the 25 T cell receptor beta chains below, sequenced in a study of vaccination and CD4 T cells after COVID-19. Treatment given: approximately nine-day PBMC culture with coronavirus spike peptide pools or control peptides (ViraFEST assay). What these receptors recognize is not known. Researchers used the Oncomine TCR Beta short-read assay to sequence DNA from cultured CD4+ T cells. A single record per CDR3 protein comes from TCRdb applying MiXCR to the PCR reads. The data show 14,000 or so distinct CDR3 sequences, about 50% seen once. The sample in question was CD4+ T cells from blood, cultured in vitro, obtained before SARS-CoV-2 vaccination. The source of these receptors is a human donor who had recovered from COVID-19.

Only a few counts were recorded for this clonotype. The chain links TRBV20-1 to TRBJ1-1; D unresolved. The V gene lost 6 bases and the J gene lost 9 bases, with 20 bases spanning the gap. CDR1 and CDR2 from the germline V gene are DFQATT and SNEGSKA (reference sequence). This CDR3 spans 13 amino acids. CDR3 protein: CSAGQSGSGKAFF. The CDR3 DNA reads TGCAGTGCAGGGCAATCGGGATCCGGGAAAGCTTTCTTT.

The rearrangement joins TRBV20-1 to TRBJ2-3, with 14 positions matching TRBD2. With 3 bases clipped from V and 5 bases from J, the junction kept 4 bases outside the gene matches. The CDR3 has 15 residues. Germline assignment: CDR1 DFQATT and CDR2 SNEGSKA (reference sequence). CDR3 sequence reads: CSASPGLAGEDTQYF. CDR3 DNA: TGCAGTGCTAGCCCGGGACTAGCGGGAGAAGATACGCAGTATTTT.

V is TRBV12-3 or TRBV12-4 and J is TRBJ1-5, with unresolved D. The CDR3 contains 12 residues. V was cut by 6 bases and J by 9 bases, with 12 bases left in between. The chain's CDR3 is CASRAGPGPQHF. Here the CDR3 DNA reads TGTGCCAGCAGGGCCGGGCCTGGGCCCCAGCATTTT.

Relative to its sample, this clonotype is medium-sized (0.01 to 0.1%). The rearrangement uses TRBV20-1 and TRBJ1-1; unclear D gene. Germline CDR1 reads DFQATT; CDR2 reads SNEGSKA (reference sequence). V was clipped by 3 bases and J by 7 bases, with 9 bases between them. This CDR3 comprises 11 residues. The CDR3 protein is CSARTKGEAFF. The CDR3 nucleotides are TGCAGTGCTAGGACAAAGGGTGAAGCTTTCTTT.

The chain carries TRBV10-3 and TRBJ2-3; D might be TRBD2 (7 bases). The V end lost 8 bases, the J end lost 0 bases, and 12 bases lay between the germline ends. CDR3 length: 14 amino acids. Germline V lookup: CDR1 ENHRY, CDR2 SYGVKD. The CDR3 region is CAIGGGASTDTQYF. The CDR3 bases are TGTGCCATCGGTGGGGGGGCTAGCACAGATACGCAGTATTTT.

This clonotype was seen a handful of times. The V call is TRBV7-2, the J call TRBJ1-5; D is perhaps TRBD1 (6 bases). V lost 1 base and J 3 bases, leaving 13 bases between the germline ends. Germline lookup yields CDR1 SGHTA and CDR2 FQGNSA. This CDR3 has 16 amino acids. CDR3 DNA: TGTGCCAGCAGCTTAGTGGGGGGGCCCTCCAATCAGCCCCAGCATTTT. Translation: CASSLVGGPSNQPQHF.

Written as DNA, the CDR3 is TGTGCCAGCAGCTTAGGAGCGGCAGGTTTTTACGAGCAGTACTTC. This gives the protein CASSLGAAGFYEQYF. This sequence joins TRBV7-9 and TRBJ2-7, with a weak D call TRBD2 (5 bases). Germline V CDR1 and CDR2: SEHNR, FQNEAQ (reference sequence). This CDR3 has 15 residues. Trimming removed 1 base at V and 4 bases at J, with 14 bases between.

The chain recombines TRBV6-1 with TRBJ1-2; 9 bases are shared with TRBD1. This CDR3 is built from 14 residues. V lost 6 bases, J lost 4 bases, and 6 bases stayed unmatched. Germline-derived CDR1 and CDR2 are MNHNS and SASEGT. Here the CDR3 reads CASSRRTGAYGYTF. For the CDR3, the DNA is TGTGCCAGCAGCCGTCGGACAGGGGCCTATGGCTACACCTTC.

The V and J genes are TRBV27 and TRBJ1-1; no clear D. Germline values: CDR1 MNHEY, CDR2 SMNVEV (reference sequence). The CDR3 spans 15 residues. Trimming stripped 6 bases from V and 1 base from J, with 15 bases between. DNA for the CDR3: TGTGCCAGCAGGAAAGGAGGCTTGGGGAACACTGAAGCTTTCTTT. This codes for CASRKGGLGNTEAFF.

The chain combines TRBV20-1 with TRBJ1-2, with D maybe TRBD1 (6 bases). V was pared by 2 bases and J by 6 bases, with 10 bases between. Germline CDR1 DFQATT, CDR2 SNEGSKA (reference sequence). The CDR3 has 12 amino acids. CDR3 sequence: CSARQGRDGYTF. Here the CDR3 DNA reads TGCAGTGCTAGACAGGGGCGGGATGGCTACACCTTC.

The rearrangement joins TRBV10-3 to TRBJ1-1; D unclear. Germline V lookup: CDR1 ENHRY, CDR2 SYGVKD. Trimming cost V 10 bases and J 4 bases, with 19 bases left between them. This CDR3 contains 14 residues. This CDR3 is CANWKGSQGTEAFF. The DNA of the CDR3 is TGTGCCAATTGGAAAGGGTCCCAAGGCACTGAAGCTTTCTTT.

The chain is built from TRBV12-3 or TRBV12-4 and TRBJ2-7; TRBD2 matches 10 bases. The CDR3 has 14 amino acids. V gave up 8 bases and J gave up 4 bases; unmatched junction bases: 8. The CDR3 loop is CASRTSGRGYEQYF. The CDR3 DNA reads TGTGCCAGCCGGACGAGCGGGAGGGGGTACGAGCAGTACTTC.

This clonotype was picked up one time. The CDR3 nucleotides are TGTGCCAGCAGTCCCCCTGCCCCTGGAACTAGCGGTAGTCCATCCACGCAGTATTTT. This sequence encodes CASSPPAPGTSGSPSTQYF. This rearrangement joins TRBV28 to TRBJ2-3; 8 bases are shared with TRBD2. The CDR3 consists of 19 residues. Germline CDR1 is MDHEN and CDR2 is SYDVKM. Trimming at V came to 5 bases and at J to 9 bases, leaving 25 bases not matched to a gene.

The rearrangement uses TRBV19 and TRBJ2-2; D may be TRBD1 (6 bases). Trimming pared 7 bases from V and 4 bases from J, leaving 13 bases between. CDR1 is LNHDA, CDR2 SQIVND, per germline (reference sequence). This CDR3 has 14 residues. The CDR3 DNA follows: TGTGCCAGTAAGGTGGGGGCTGGCACCGGGGAGCTGTTTTTT. Amino acids: CASKVGAGTGELFF.

J is TRBJ1-3 and V is TRBV6-5; 8 nucleotides agree with TRBD1. Germline loops: CDR1 MNHEY, CDR2 SVGAGI. With V trimmed by 0 bases and J by 4 bases, 2 bases remained unmatched. The CDR3 runs 15 residues. The CDR3 region has the DNA TGTGCCAGCAGTTACTCCGGGACAGGAGGAAACACCATATATTTT. Amino acids: CASSYSGTGGNTIYF.

The chain links TRBV10-3 to TRBJ1-2; possible D gene TRBD1, 6 bases. The CDR3 spans 14 residues. The V end lost 6 bases, the J end lost 4 bases, and 15 bases lay between the germline ends. CDR1 and CDR2 from the germline V gene are ENHRY and SYGVKD. CDR3 in amino acids: CAISNRESTYGYTF. In DNA form, the CDR3 reads TGTGCCATCAGCAACAGGGAGAGCACCTATGGCTACACCTTC.

The V and J genes are TRBV7-2 and TRBJ1-2, with TRBD1 matching 10 bases. The CDR3 extends over 15 amino acids. Germline CDR1 reads SGHTA; CDR2 reads FQGNSA. The junction had 10 bases not matched to a gene; V was cut back by 6 bases and J by 6 bases. CDR3 nucleotide sequence: TGTGCCAGCAGATCGGACAGGGGGGGAAGGGATGGCTACACCTTC. Its protein product is CASRSDRGGRDGYTF.

By frequency in the sample, this clonotype is medium-sized (0.01 to 0.1%). The rearrangement uses TRBV6-5 and TRBJ1-2; D might be TRBD1 (6 bases). CDR1 and CDR2 (germline): MNHEY, SVGAGI. With 4 bases removed from V and 8 bases from J, the gap between germline ends came to 20 bases. The CDR3 is 15 amino acids. The CDR3 loop reads CASSSSRGNLGGYTF. The CDR3 DNA reads as TGTGCCAGCAGTTCCTCCAGGGGCAATCTGGGAGGCTACACCTTC.

The chain links TRBV2 to TRBJ2-5; either TRBD1 or TRBD2 may supply D (5 bases each). Germline CDR1 reads SNHLY; CDR2 reads FYNNEI. This CDR3 is built from 14 residues. V lost 7 bases, J lost 5 bases, and 17 bases lay in between. CDR3 region: CASTWDPAAETQYF. The CDR3 nucleotides are TGTGCCAGCACCTGGGACCCCGCAGCGGAGACCCAGTACTTC.

This clonotype was counted once. The chain employs TRBV27 and TRBJ2-1; TRBD2 matches at 12 bases. Germline lookup yields CDR1 MNHEY and CDR2 SMNVEV (reference sequence). This CDR3 is 17 amino acids long. The junction had 6 bases not matched to a gene; V was cut back by 4 bases and J by 2 bases. CDR3 in DNA: TGTGCCAGCAGTTCGAACCGACTAGCGGGAGCCTACAATGAGCAGTTCTTC. It yields the protein CASSSNRLAGAYNEQFF.

This chain links TRBV11-3 with TRBJ1-1; D not resolved. Trimming removed 5 bases at V and 4 bases at J, with 14 bases between. Germline CDR1 and CDR2: SGHNT and YENEEA. CDR3 length equals 14 residues. CDR3 in DNA: TGTGCCAGCAGCATGGTTAGGGTGGGCACTGAAGCTTTCTTT. Its translation: CASSMVRVGTEAFF.

Remarks on this clonotype: The junction departs from the called germline gene at one end, perhaps through a read error. In DNA, the CDR3 is TGTGCCAGCAGTAGAACAGGGGCCTACAATGAGCAGTTCTTC. It encodes CASSRTGAYNEQFF. The chain combines TRBV24-1 with TRBJ2-1; 7 nucleotides agree with TRBD1. Germline lookup yields CDR1 KGHDR and CDR2 SFDVKD. The CDR3 is 14 residues long.

The rearrangement links TRBV6-5 to TRBJ2-7, with D possibly matching TRBD1 (5 bases). The CDR3 is 13 residues long. V was pared by 1 base and J by 5 bases, with 9 bases between. Germline CDR1 is MNHEY and CDR2 is SVGAGI. DNA for the CDR3: TGTGCCAGCAGTTACTTGTCAGGGAACGAGCAGTACTTC. This gives the protein CASSYLSGNEQYF.

CDR3 region: CASSVVFGETQYF. CDR3 in DNA: TGTGCCAGCAGCGTAGTTTTCGGAGAGACCCAGTACTTC. The chain has TRBV9 and TRBJ2-5; D uncertain. With 0 bases removed from V and 4 bases from J, the gap between germline ends came to 7 bases. The germline gives CDR1 SGDLS, CDR2 YYNGEE. The CDR3 length is 13 residues. The full variable domain, rest sourced from reference TRBV9 and TRBJ2-5, is DSGVTQTPKHLITATGQRVTLRCSPRSGDLSVYWYQQSLDQGLQFLIQYYNGEERAKGNILERFSAQQFPDLHSELNLSSLELGDSALYFCASSVVFGETQYFGPGTRLLVL.

The chain carries TRBV28 and TRBJ1-5; unclear D gene. With 8 bases removed from V and 2 bases from J, the gap between germline ends came to 16 bases. The CDR3 extends over 15 amino acids. Germline V gene sequence: CDR1 MDHEN, CDR2 SYDVKM. CDR3 sequence (DNA): TGTGCCAGCCTAAATCCGGTTGATGGCAATCAGCCCCAGCATTTT. Protein product: CASLNPVDGNQPQHF.